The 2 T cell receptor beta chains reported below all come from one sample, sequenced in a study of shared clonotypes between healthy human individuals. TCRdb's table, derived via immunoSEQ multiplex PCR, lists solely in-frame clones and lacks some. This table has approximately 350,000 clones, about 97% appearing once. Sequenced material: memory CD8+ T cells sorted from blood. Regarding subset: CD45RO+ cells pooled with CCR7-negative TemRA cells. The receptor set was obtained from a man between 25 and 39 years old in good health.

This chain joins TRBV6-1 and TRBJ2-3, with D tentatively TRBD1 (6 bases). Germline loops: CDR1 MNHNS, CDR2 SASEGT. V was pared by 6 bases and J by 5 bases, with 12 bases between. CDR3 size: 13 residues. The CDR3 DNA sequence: TGTGCCAGCAGCGCTGCCAGGGGAGATACGCAGTATTTT. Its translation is CASSAARGDTQYF.

The CDR3 DNA is TGTGCCACCAGCGGTATCATCGTGGCAGGGTTGTTTTCCGGTGAAAAACTGTTTTTT. Its translation is CATSGIIVAGLFSGEKLFF. The rearrangement joins TRBV15 to TRBJ1-4, with D maybe TRBD1 (5 bases). V dropped 5 bases and J dropped 7 bases, with 29 bases sitting between them. Germline V gives CDR1 LNHNV, CDR2 YYDKDF (reference sequence). This CDR3 has 19 amino acids. Combining the CDR3 with reference TRBV15 and TRBJ1-4 gives the whole variable domain DAMVIQNPRYQVTQFGKPVTLSCSQTLNHNVMYWYQQKSSQAPKLLFHYYDKDFNNEADTPDNFQSRRPNTSFCFLDIRSPGLGDTAMYLCATSGIIVAGLFSGEKLFFGSGTQLSVL.